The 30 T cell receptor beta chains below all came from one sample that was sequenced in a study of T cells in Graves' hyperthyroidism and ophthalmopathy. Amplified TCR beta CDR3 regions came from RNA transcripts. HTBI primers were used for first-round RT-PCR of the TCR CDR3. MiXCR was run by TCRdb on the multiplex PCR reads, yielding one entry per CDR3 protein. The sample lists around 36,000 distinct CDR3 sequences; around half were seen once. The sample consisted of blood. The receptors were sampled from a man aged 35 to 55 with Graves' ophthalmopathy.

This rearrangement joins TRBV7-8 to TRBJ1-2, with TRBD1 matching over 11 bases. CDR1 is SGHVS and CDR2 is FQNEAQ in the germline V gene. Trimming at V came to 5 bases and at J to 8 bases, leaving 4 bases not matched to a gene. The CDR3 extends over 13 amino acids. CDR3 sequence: CASSGQGALGYTF. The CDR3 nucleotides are TGTGCCAGCAGCGGACAGGGGGCATTGGGCTACACCTTC.

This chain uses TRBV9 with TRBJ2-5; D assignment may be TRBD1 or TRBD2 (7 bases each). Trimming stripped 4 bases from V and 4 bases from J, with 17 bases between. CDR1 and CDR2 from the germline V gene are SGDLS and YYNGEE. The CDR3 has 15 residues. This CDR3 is CASSSQGGLGETQYF. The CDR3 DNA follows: TGTGCCAGCAGCTCCCAGGGGGGGCTTGGAGAGACCCAGTACTTC.

The CDR3 DNA sequence: TGTGCCACCAAAATGGACAGAGATACTAGAAACACCATATATTTT. As protein: CATKMDRDTRNTIYF. The chain uses TRBV2 and TRBJ1-3; TRBD1 might be the D (6 bases). V lost 10 bases to trimming and J lost 5 bases, with 21 bases between them. Germline V gene data show CDR1 as SNHLY and CDR2 as FYNNEI. CDR3 length equals 15 residues.

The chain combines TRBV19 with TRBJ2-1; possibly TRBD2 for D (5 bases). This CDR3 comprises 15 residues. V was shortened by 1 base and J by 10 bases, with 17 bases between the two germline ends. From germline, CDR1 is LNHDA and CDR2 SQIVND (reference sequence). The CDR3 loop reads CASSIVSGYTGEQFF. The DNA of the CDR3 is TGTGCCAGTAGTATAGTAAGCGGCTACACCGGGGAGCAGTTCTTC.

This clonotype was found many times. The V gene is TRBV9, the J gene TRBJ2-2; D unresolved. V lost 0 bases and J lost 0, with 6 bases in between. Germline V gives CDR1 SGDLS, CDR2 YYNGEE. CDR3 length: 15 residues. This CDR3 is CASSVGVANTGELFF. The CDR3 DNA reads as TGTGCCAGCAGCGTAGGGGTAGCGAACACCGGGGAGCTGTTTTTT.

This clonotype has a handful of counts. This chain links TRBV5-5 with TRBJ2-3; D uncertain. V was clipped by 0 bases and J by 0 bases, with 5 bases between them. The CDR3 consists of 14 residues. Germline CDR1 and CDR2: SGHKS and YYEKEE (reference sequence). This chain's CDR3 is CASSLELSTDTQYF. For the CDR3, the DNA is TGTGCCAGCAGCTTGGAGCTTAGCACAGATACGCAGTATTTT. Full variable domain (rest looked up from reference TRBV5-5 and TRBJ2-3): DAGVTQSPTHLIKTRGQQVTLRCSPISGHKSVSWYQQVLGQGPQFIFQYYEKEERGRGNFPDRFSARQFPNYSSELNVNALLLGDSALYLCASSLELSTDTQYFGPGTRLTVL.

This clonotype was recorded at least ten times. The CDR3 nucleotides read TGTGCCAGCAGTCCTGGACAGGCCCTTGGTTCACCCCTCCACTTT. Translation: CASSPGQALGSPLHF. J is TRBJ1-6 and V is TRBV28; 7 nucleotides agree with TRBD1. The CDR3 contains 15 residues. The J segment lost 9 bases and the V segment lost 5 bases, leaving 10 bases of the junction unmatched. Germline V gives CDR1 MDHEN, CDR2 SYDVKM.

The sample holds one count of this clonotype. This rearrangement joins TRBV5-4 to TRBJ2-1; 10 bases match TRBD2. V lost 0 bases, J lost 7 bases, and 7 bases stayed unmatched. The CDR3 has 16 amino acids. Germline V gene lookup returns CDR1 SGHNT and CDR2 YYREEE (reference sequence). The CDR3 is CASSLAASGSGNEQFF. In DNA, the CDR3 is TGTGCCAGCAGCTTGGCCGCTAGCGGGAGTGGTAATGAGCAGTTCTTC.

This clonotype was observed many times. The CDR3 spells CSAKAPGSNQPQHF. Written as DNA, the CDR3 is TGCAGTGCAAAGGCGCCGGGTAGCAATCAGCCCCAGCATTTT. This chain joins TRBV20-1 and TRBJ1-5; no definite D call. The CDR3 runs to 14 residues. The germline V gene encodes CDR1 DFQATT and CDR2 SNEGSKA (reference sequence). V was cut by 6 bases and J by 0 bases, with 12 bases left in between.

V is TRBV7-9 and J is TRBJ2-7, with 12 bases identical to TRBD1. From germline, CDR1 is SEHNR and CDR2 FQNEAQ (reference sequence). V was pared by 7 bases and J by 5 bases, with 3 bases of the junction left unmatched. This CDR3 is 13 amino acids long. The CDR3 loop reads CASTGTGGNEQYF. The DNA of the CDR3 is TGTGCCAGCACCGGGACAGGGGGCAACGAGCAGTACTTC.

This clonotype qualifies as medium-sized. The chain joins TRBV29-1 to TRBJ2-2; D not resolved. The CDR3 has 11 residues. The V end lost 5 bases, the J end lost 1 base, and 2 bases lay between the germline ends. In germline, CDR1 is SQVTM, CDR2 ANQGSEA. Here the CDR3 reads CSVQNTGELFF. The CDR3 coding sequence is TGCAGCGTTCAGAACACCGGGGAGCTGTTTTTT.

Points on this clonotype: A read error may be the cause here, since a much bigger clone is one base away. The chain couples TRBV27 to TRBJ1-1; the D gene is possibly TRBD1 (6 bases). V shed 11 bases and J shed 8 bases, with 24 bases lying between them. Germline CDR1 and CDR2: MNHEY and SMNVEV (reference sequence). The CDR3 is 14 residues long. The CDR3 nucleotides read TGTGCCGGCGGCCGGACAGTAGGGTGGAAGGAAGCTTTCTTT. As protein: CAGGRTVGWKEAFF.

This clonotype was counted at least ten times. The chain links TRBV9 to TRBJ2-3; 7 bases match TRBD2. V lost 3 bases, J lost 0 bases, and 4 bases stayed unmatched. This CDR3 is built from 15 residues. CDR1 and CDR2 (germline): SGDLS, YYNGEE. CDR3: CASSGLAASTDTQYF. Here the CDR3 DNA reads TGTGCCAGCAGCGGACTAGCTGCTAGCACAGATACGCAGTATTTT.

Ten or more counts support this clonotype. This CDR3 reads CASSSRGLAGSKQFF. The CDR3 DNA sequence: TGTGCCAGCAGTTCCCGGGGACTAGCGGGGAGCAAGCAGTTCTTC. This rearrangement joins TRBV12-3 or TRBV12-4 to TRBJ2-1, with 13 bases lining up with TRBD2. J gave up 11 bases and V 4 bases, and 8 bases lay outside the gene matches. The CDR3 is made up of 15 amino acids.

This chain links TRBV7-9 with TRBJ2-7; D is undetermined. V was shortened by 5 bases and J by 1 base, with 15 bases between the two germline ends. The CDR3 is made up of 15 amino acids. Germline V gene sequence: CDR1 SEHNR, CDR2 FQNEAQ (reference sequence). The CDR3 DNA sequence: TGTGCCAGCAGCCAGGACGAGTCTTATTCCTACGAGCAGTACTTC. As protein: CASSQDESYSYEQYF. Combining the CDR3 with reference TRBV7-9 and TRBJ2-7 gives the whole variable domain DTGVSQNPRHKITKRGQNVTFRCDPISEHNRLYWYRQTLGQGPEFLTYFQNEAQLEKSRLLSDRFSAERPKGSFSTLEIQRTEQGDSAMYLCASSQDESYSYEQYFGPGTRLTVT.

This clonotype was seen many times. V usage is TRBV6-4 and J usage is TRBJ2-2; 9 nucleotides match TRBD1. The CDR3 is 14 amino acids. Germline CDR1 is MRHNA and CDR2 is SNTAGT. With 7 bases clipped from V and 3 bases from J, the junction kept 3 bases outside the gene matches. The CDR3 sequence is CASKRDRDTGELFF. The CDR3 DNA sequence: TGTGCCAGCAAACGGGACAGGGACACCGGGGAGCTGTTTTTT.

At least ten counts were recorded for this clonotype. The CDR3 coding sequence is TGTGCCAGCAGCTCCAACAGGGGGGGGCTTTATGAAGCTTTCTTT. Encoded protein: CASSSNRGGLYEAFF. The J gene is TRBJ1-1, the V gene TRBV7-9; 8 nucleotides match TRBD1. CDR3 size: 15 residues. The V gene end was trimmed by 4 bases and the J gene end by 7 bases; junction bases not matched to a gene: 11. Germline CDR1 reads SEHNR; CDR2 reads FQNEAQ (reference sequence).

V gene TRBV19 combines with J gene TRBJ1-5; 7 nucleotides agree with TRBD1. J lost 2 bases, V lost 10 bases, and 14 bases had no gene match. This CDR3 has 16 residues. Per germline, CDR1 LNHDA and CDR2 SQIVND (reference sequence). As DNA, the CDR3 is TGTGCCACCCAAACGGGACAGCGAGTTGGCAATCAGCCCCAGCATTTT. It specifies CATQTGQRVGNQPQHF.

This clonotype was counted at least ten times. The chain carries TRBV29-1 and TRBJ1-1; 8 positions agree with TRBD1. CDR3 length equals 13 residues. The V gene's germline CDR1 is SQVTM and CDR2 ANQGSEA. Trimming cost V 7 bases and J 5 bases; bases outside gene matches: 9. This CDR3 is CSGIQGGGTEAFF. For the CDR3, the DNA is TGCAGCGGGATACAGGGGGGGGGGACTGAAGCTTTCTTT.

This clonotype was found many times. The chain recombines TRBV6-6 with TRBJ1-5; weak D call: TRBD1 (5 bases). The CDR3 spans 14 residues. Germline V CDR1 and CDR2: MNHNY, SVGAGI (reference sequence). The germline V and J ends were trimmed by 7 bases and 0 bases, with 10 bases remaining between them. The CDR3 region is CASNLRDSNQPQHF. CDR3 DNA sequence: TGTGCCAGCAACCTCAGGGATAGCAATCAGCCCCAGCATTTT.

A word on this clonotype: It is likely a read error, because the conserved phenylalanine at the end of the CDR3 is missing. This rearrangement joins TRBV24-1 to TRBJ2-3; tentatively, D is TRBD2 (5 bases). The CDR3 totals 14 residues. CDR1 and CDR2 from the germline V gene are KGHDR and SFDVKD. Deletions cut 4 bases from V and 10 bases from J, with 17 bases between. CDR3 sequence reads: CATSDTFSKRAQYL. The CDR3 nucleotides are TGTGCCACCAGTGACACCTTTAGTAAGAGGGCGCAGTATTTA.

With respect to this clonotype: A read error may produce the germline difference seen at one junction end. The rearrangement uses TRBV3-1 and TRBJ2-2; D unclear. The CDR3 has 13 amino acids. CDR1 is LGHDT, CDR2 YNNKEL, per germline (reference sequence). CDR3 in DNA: TGTGCTAGCAGCCAAGGCTCCCCCGGGGAGCTGTTTTTT. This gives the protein CASSQGSPGELFF. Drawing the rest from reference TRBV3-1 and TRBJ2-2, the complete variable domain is DTAVSQTPKYLVTQMGNDKSIKCEQNLGHDTMYWYKQDSKKFLKIMFSYNNKELIINETVPNRFSPKSPDKAHLNLHINSLELGDSAVYFCASSQGSPGELFFGEGSRLTVL.

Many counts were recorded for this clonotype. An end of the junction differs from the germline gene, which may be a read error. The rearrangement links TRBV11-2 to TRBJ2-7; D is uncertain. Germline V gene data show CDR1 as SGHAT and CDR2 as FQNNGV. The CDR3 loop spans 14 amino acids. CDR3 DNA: TGTGCCAGCAGCTTAGCGGGCGGAACAAACGAGCAGAACTTC. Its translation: CASSLAGGTNEQNF. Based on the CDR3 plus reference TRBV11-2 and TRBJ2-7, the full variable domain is EAGVAQSPRYKIIEKRQSVAFWCNPISGHATLYWYQQILGQGPKLLIQFQNNGVVDDSQLPKDRFSAERLKGVDSTLKIQPAKLEDSAVYLCASSLAGGTNEQNFGPGTRLTVT.

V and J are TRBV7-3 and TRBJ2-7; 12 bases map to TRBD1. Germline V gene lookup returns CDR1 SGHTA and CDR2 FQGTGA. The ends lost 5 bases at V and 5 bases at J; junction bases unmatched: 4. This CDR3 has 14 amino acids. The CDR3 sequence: CASSTGTGGHEQYF. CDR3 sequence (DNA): TGTGCCAGCAGCACCGGGACAGGGGGCCACGAGCAGTACTTC.

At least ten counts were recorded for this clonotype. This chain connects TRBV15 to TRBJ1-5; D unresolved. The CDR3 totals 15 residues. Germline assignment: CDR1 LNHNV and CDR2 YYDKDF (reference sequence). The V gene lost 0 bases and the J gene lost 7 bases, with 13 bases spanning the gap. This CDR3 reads CATSRDPGVLQPQHF. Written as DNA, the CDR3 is TGTGCCACCAGCAGAGATCCCGGGGTTCTCCAGCCCCAGCATTTT.

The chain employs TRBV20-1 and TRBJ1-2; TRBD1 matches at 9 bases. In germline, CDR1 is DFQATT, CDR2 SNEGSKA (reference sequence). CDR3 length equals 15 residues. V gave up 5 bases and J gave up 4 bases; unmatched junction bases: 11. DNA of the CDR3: TGCAGTGCTCCGAGTTCGGGACAGGGTTTCTATGGCTACACCTTC. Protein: CSAPSSGQGFYGYTF.

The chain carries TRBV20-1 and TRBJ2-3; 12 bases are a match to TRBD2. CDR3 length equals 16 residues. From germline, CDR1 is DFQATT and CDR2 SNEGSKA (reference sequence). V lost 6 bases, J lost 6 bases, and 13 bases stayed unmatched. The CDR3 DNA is TGCAGTGCCCGGACTAGCGGGATTGGCACCGGGGATACGCAGTATTTT. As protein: CSARTSGIGTGDTQYF.

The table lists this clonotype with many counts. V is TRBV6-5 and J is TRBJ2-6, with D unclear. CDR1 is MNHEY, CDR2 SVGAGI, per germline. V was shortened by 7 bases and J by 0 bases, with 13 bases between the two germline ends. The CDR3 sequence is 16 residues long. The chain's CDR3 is CASIPLGTSGANVLTF. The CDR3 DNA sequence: TGTGCCAGCATTCCATTGGGTACCTCTGGGGCCAACGTCCTGACTTTC.

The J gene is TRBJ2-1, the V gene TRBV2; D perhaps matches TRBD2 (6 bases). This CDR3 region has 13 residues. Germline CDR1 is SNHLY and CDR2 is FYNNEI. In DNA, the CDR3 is TGTGCTAGGTCCTGGCGGGATTACAATGAGCAGTTCTTC. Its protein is CARSWRDYNEQFF.

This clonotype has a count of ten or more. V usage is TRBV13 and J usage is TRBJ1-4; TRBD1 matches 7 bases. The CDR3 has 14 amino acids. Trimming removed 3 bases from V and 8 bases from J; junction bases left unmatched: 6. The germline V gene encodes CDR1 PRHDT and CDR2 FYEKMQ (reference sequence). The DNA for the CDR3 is TGTGCCAGCAGCTTTGATCGCAGGGGGGAAAAACTGTTTTTT. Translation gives CASSFDRRGEKLFF.